Listed here are 15 T cell receptor beta chains from one sample, sequenced in a study of blood T cell repertoires in COVID-19 (dated by TCRdb to about 2020). The library came from the immunoSEQ multiplex PCR assay. This is the immuneACCESS table as TCRdb keeps it, with only in-frame sequences that have V and J called. A part of the clones is gone; compared with another copy, unresolved V genes explain less than half, and the rest is unexplained. The sample table holds about 240,000 clones, of which roughly 80% were seen once. The top ten clonotypes cover roughly 3.4% of the sample. Sequenced material: peripheral blood. These receptors all stem from a woman aged 18-30 years with acute or convalescent COVID-19.

The chain couples TRBV6-5 to TRBJ1-2, with a weak D call TRBD1 (5 bases). The CDR3 is 13 residues long. Trimming removed 2 bases from V and 5 bases from J, with 9 bases in between. Germline CDR1 reads MNHEY; CDR2 reads SVGAGI. CDR3 residues: CASSYVGGYGYTF. The CDR3 nucleotides read TGTGCCAGCAGTTACGTGGGGGGTTATGGCTACACCTTC.

This chain joins TRBV7-2 and TRBJ1-1; 8 nucleotides line up with TRBD1. V shed 1 base, J shed 1 base, and the junction held 11 bases outside the gene matches. Germline CDR1 is SGHTA and CDR2 is FQGNSA. The CDR3 runs to 18 residues. CDR3 sequence (DNA): TGTGCCAGCAGCTTAGTAGGTTATCATGGGACAGGGAACACTGAAGCTTTCTTT. Its protein is CASSLVGYHGTGNTEAFF.

The gene calls are TRBV29-1 and TRBJ2-3; no firm D call. The CDR3 is made up of 13 amino acids. V was clipped by 5 bases and J by 2 bases, with 11 bases between them. Germline V gene data show CDR1 as SQVTM and CDR2 as ANQGSEA. The CDR3 is CSVSPPPTDTQYF. CDR3 DNA: TGCAGCGTTTCTCCCCCCCCCACAGATACGCAGTATTTT.

This clone has more than one count but fewer than ten. The chain couples TRBV19 to TRBJ1-5; tentatively, D is TRBD1 (6 bases). Deletions cut 6 bases from V and 2 bases from J, with 8 bases between. Germline CDR1 reads LNHDA; CDR2 reads SQIVND (reference sequence). The CDR3 is 13 amino acids. The CDR3 here is CASRRQGNQPQHF. CDR3 coding DNA: TGTGCCAGTAGGAGACAGGGCAATCAGCCCCAGCATTTT. Using reference TRBV19 and TRBJ1-5 for the parts outside the CDR3, the full variable domain is DGGITQSPKYLFRKEGQNVTLSCEQNLNHDAMYWYRQDPGQGLRLIYYSQIVNDFQKGDIAEGYSVSREKKESFPLTVTSAQKNPTAFYLCASRRQGNQPQHFGDGTRLSIL.

V is TRBV14 and J is TRBJ2-5; D is perhaps TRBD2 (6 bases). This CDR3 is 15 amino acids long. CDR1 is SGHDN, CDR2 FVKESK, per germline. The V end was cut by 2 bases, the J end by 5 bases, with 15 bases between. This CDR3 reads CASSQITAAGETQYF. CDR3 DNA: TGTGCCAGCAGCCAAATTACGGCGGCGGGGGAGACCCAGTACTTC.

The chain recombines TRBV6-5 with TRBJ1-1; no definite D call. The CDR3 runs to 13 residues. V lost 6 bases, J lost 0 bases, and 8 bases lay in between. The germline V gene has CDR1 MNHEY and CDR2 SVGAGI. In nucleotides, the CDR3 is TGTGCCAGCAGATTCACTTTGAACACTGAAGCTTTCTTT. Its translation: CASRFTLNTEAFF.

About this clone itself: Other DNA sequences in this specimen translate into the identical CDR3. The chain employs TRBV7-2 and TRBJ1-2; possibly TRBD1 for D (5 bases). Germline CDR1 is SGHTA and CDR2 is FQGNSA. V was pared by 1 base and J by 4 bases, with 10 bases between. The CDR3 spans 14 residues. In DNA form, the CDR3 reads TGTGCCAGCAGCTTAGAAGGGCAGGGCTATGGCTACACCTTC. Protein product: CASSLEGQGYGYTF.

The chain couples TRBV7-9 to TRBJ1-1; D ambiguous. The V gene's germline CDR1 is SEHNR and CDR2 FQNEAQ (reference sequence). Trimming left V 3 bases short and J 11 bases short, with 10 bases between. The CDR3 loop spans 11 amino acids. CDR3 loop: CASSLRGRAFF. CDR3 in DNA: TGTGCCAGCAGCTTGCGAGGGAGGGCTTTCTTT.

This chain connects TRBV14 to TRBJ1-2; a possible D gene is TRBD1 (6 bases). CDR1 SGHDN and CDR2 FVKESK come from the germline V gene. V lost 2 bases, J lost 7 bases, and 11 bases lay in between. The CDR3 contains 13 residues. The CDR3 DNA is TGTGCCAGCAGCCAAACTAGGACAGTTGGCTACACCTTC. It specifies CASSQTRTVGYTF.

The V gene is TRBV27, the J gene TRBJ2-7, with a possible D match to TRBD2 (6 bases). This CDR3 has 16 amino acids. The V end lost 3 bases, the J end lost 3 bases, and 18 bases lay between the germline ends. Germline V lookup: CDR1 MNHEY, CDR2 SMNVEV (reference sequence). CDR3 in amino acids: CASSFIGGTWRYEQYF. CDR3 sequence (DNA): TGTGCCAGCAGTTTCATCGGAGGGACCTGGCGCTACGAGCAGTACTTC.

This chain links TRBV5-8 with TRBJ1-1; no reliable D call. Germline V gene lookup returns CDR1 SGHTS and CDR2 YDEGEE. V was cut by 0 bases and J by 5 bases, with 5 bases left in between. The CDR3 has 12 residues. The CDR3 loop reads CASSLVRTEAFF. In DNA form, the CDR3 reads TGTGCCAGCAGCTTGGTGCGGACTGAAGCTTTCTTT.

The rearrangement uses TRBV7-8 and TRBJ2-7; 14 positions agree with TRBD2. Germline CDR1 and CDR2: SGHVS and FQNEAQ. With 6 bases clipped from V and 3 bases from J, the junction kept 4 bases outside the gene matches. There are 15 residues in the CDR3. The CDR3 nucleotides are TGTGCCAGCAGGCTCGGGACTAGCGGGAGCTACGAGCAGTACTTC. Protein product: CASRLGTSGSYEQYF.

The chain is built from TRBV27 and TRBJ2-1; unclear D gene. This CDR3 contains 14 residues. V lost 0 bases to trimming and J lost 4 bases, with 7 bases between them. Germline V gene data show CDR1 as MNHEY and CDR2 as SMNVEV (reference sequence). The CDR3 region is CASSLSHIYNEQFF. The CDR3 nucleotides read TGTGCCAGCAGTTTATCCCACATTTACAATGAGCAGTTCTTC.

This chain joins TRBV12-5 and TRBJ1-1; unclear D gene. Germline CDR1 is LGHNT and CDR2 is FRNRAP. Trimming removed 7 bases from V and 0 bases from J, with 9 bases in between. The CDR3 consists of 13 residues. CDR3 sequence reads: CASAPGMNTEAFF. In DNA form, the CDR3 reads TGTGCTAGTGCACCGGGAATGAACACTGAAGCTTTCTTT.

This chain links TRBV15 with TRBJ2-7, with 10 bases aligning to TRBD2. The CDR3 covers 16 residues. After removal of 3 bases from V and 2 bases from J, the junction contained 7 bases not matched to a gene. Germline CDR1 reads LNHNV; CDR2 reads YYDKDF (reference sequence). The CDR3 loop reads CATSSSGTSDPYEQYF. Written as DNA, the CDR3 is TGTGCCACCAGCAGCTCCGGGACTAGCGATCCCTACGAGCAGTACTTC. The entire variable domain, with the rest obtained from reference TRBV15 and TRBJ2-7, is as follows: DAMVIQNPRYQVTQFGKPVTLSCSQTLNHNVMYWYQQKSSQAPKLLFHYYDKDFNNEADTPDNFQSRRPNTSFCFLDIRSPGLGDTAMYLCATSSSGTSDPYEQYFGPGTRLTVT.